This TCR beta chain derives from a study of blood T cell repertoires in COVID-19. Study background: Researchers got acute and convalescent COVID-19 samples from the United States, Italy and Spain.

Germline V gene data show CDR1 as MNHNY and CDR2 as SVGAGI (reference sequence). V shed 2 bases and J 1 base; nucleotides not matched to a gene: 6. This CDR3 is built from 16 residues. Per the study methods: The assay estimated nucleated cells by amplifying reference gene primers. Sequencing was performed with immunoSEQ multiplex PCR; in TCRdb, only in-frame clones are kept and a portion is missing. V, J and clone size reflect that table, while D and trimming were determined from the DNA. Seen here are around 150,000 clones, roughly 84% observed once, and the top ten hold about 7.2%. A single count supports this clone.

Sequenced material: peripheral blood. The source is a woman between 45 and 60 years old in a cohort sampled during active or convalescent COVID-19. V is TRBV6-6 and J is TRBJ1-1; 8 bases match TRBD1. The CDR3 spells CASSYPEQGGNTEAFF. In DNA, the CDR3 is TGTGCCAGCAGTTACCCTGAACAGGGGGGGAACACTGAAGCTTTCTTT.